These 14 T cell receptor beta chains were all obtained from the same sample, sequenced in a study of spatial heterogeneity in lung cancer. Study-level findings and limits: Tumors with more nonsynonymous mutations had more expanded intratumoral alpha and beta TCRs.

The time point was: sample taken at primary tumor resection. These receptors lack a known antigen. TCRdb itself ran the 5' RACE reads through MiXCR, one entry per CDR3 protein. Counted here are 20,000 or so distinct CDR3 sequences, roughly 6.5% occurring once; the ten biggest clones make up 3.7%. The specimen was lung tumor tissue, collected at surgery. These receptors came from a female donor with early-stage non-small cell lung cancer.

Ten or more counts support this clonotype. The chain is built from TRBV29-1 and TRBJ2-7; TRBD2 matches 7 bases. Germline assignment: CDR1 SQVTM and CDR2 ANQGSEA. Germline trimming cut 6 bases from V and 0 bases from J; bases unmatched to any gene: 2. The CDR3 sequence is 12 residues long. The CDR3 DNA follows: TGCAGCGTGCGGACTAGCTCCTACGAGCAGTACTTC. Protein: CSVRTSSYEQYF.

This clonotype was picked up a small number of times. The chain employs TRBV6-6 and TRBJ2-7; no firm D call. CDR3 length: 11 residues. Germline assignment: CDR1 MNHNY and CDR2 SVGAGI (reference sequence). The V end lost 2 bases, the J end lost 7 bases, and 6 bases lay between the germline ends. This CDR3 is CASSYMGEQYF. The CDR3 nucleotides are TGTGCCAGCAGTTACATGGGGGAGCAGTACTTC.

The table lists this clonotype with many counts. J is TRBJ1-2 and V is TRBV28; D may be TRBD1 (5 bases). The V end was cut by 2 bases, the J end by 4 bases, with 11 bases between. CDR1 is MDHEN, CDR2 SYDVKM, per germline. The CDR3 is made up of 14 amino acids. This CDR3 is CASSLKEGIYGYTF. The CDR3 DNA reads TGTGCCAGCAGTTTAAAGGAGGGGATCTATGGCTACACCTTC.

At least ten counts were recorded for this clonotype. The chain recombines TRBV11-2 with TRBJ2-5; 10 nucleotides line up with TRBD2. Germline values: CDR1 SGHAT, CDR2 FQNNGV. The CDR3 runs 16 residues. Trimming removed 5 bases from V and 1 base from J; junction bases left unmatched: 7. The CDR3 reads CASSRTSGQPQETQYF. Here the CDR3 DNA reads TGTGCCAGCAGCCGGACTAGCGGACAACCCCAAGAGACCCAGTACTTC.

This clonotype was detected ten times or more. The V and J genes are TRBV12-3 or TRBV12-4 and TRBJ1-2; 10 nucleotides line up with TRBD1. V lost 6 bases and J lost 7; bases outside the gene matches: 8. The CDR3 consists of 14 residues. CDR3 sequence (DNA): TGTGCCAGCAGCCCGAGACAGGGGGCAGGTGGCTACACCTTC. This gives the protein CASSPRQGAGGYTF.

This clonotype is labeled medium-sized (0.01 to 0.1%). The chain carries TRBV28 and TRBJ1-1, with no clear D. Deletions cut 3 bases from V and 4 bases from J, with 9 bases between. The CDR3 is made up of 13 amino acids. Germline V gives CDR1 MDHEN, CDR2 SYDVKM. For the CDR3, the DNA is TGTGCCAGCAGTTTTAGACGGGCCACTGAAGCTTTCTTT. Translation gives CASSFRRATEAFF.

This clonotype was detected many times. The genes are TRBV28 and TRBJ1-2; 7 bases match TRBD1. Germline V CDR1 and CDR2: MDHEN, SYDVKM. Trimming cost V 4 bases and J 0 bases; bases outside gene matches: 5. The CDR3 extends over 15 amino acids. Here the CDR3 DNA reads TGTGCCAGCAGTTCCTCCGGGACAGCTAACTATGGCTACACCTTC. It encodes CASSSSGTANYGYTF.

This clonotype was recorded at least ten times. V usage is TRBV27 and J usage is TRBJ1-1; D gene unclear. Germline values: CDR1 MNHEY, CDR2 SMNVEV (reference sequence). The CDR3 covers 15 residues. V was shortened by 0 bases and J by 5 bases, with 13 bases between the two germline ends. This CDR3 is CASSLSGGVGTEAFF. In DNA form, the CDR3 reads TGTGCCAGCAGTTTATCGGGCGGGGTCGGTACTGAAGCTTTCTTT.

This clonotype was recorded many times. J is TRBJ2-1 and V is TRBV5-5; 7 nucleotides align to TRBD1. The germline CDR1 and CDR2 sequences are SGHKS and YYEKEE (reference sequence). The CDR3 totals 16 residues. Trimming took 0 bases from V and 0 from J; bases not matched to a gene: 3. CDR3 amino acids: CASSLVPGGSYNEQFF. The DNA of the CDR3 is TGTGCCAGCAGCTTGGTCCCAGGGGGCTCCTACAATGAGCAGTTCTTC.

This clonotype was observed at least ten times. The chain employs TRBV7-8 and TRBJ1-1; D uncertain. The V and J ends lost 11 bases and 5 bases respectively, with 18 bases between them. In germline, CDR1 is SGHVS, CDR2 FQNEAQ. The CDR3 has 13 residues. The CDR3 DNA follows: TGTGCCGCGGGGTCATACAGACGAACTGAAGCTTTCTTT. Its protein product is CAAGSYRRTEAFF.

This clonotype rates as medium-sized (0.01 to 0.1%). This chain connects TRBV28 to TRBJ2-7; no clear D gene. The ends were cut back, 8 bases at V and 3 bases at J, with 14 bases in the middle. CDR1 and CDR2 from the germline V gene are MDHEN and SYDVKM. The CDR3 spans 13 residues. DNA of the CDR3: TGTGCCAGCCGTTCCAGGAGAAACTACGAGCAGTACTTC. Protein: CASRSRRNYEQYF.

This clonotype has a count of ten or more. The chain has TRBV5-1 and TRBJ2-1, with no clear D. Germline loops: CDR1 SGHRS, CDR2 YFSETQ. V was clipped by 0 bases and J by 0 bases, with 16 bases between them. CDR3 length: 18 amino acids. CDR3 sequence (DNA): TGCGCCAGCAGCTTGGAGTCCTCAGCGCTGAGCTCCTACAATGAGCAGTTCTTC. Translated, it gives CASSLESSALSSYNEQFF. Variable domain in full (rest from reference TRBV5-1 and TRBJ2-1): KAGVTQTPRYLIKTRGQQVTLSCSPISGHRSVSWYQQTPGQGLQFLFEYFSETQRNKGNFPGRFSGRQFSNSRSEMNVSTLELGDSALYLCASSLESSALSSYNEQFFGPGTRLTVL.

This clonotype showed up many times. The CDR3 nucleotides read TGCAGTGCTAGAGAATCTAGCGGGAGACGAGGTACCGGGGAGCTGTTTTTT. Translating gives CSARESSGRRGTGELFF. The gene calls are TRBV20-1 and TRBJ2-2; TRBD2 aligns across 10 bases. Germline-derived CDR1 and CDR2 are DFQATT and SNEGSKA (reference sequence). Trimming cost V 0 bases and J 5 bases; bases outside gene matches: 9. The CDR3 sequence is 17 residues long.

At least ten counts were recorded for this clonotype. V and J are TRBV7-2 and TRBJ2-3; 14 nucleotides align to TRBD2. CDR1 is SGHTA, CDR2 FQGNSA, per germline. V trimming: 5 bases; J trimming: 4 bases; junction bases outside the gene matches: 5. The CDR3 has 16 residues. Here the CDR3 DNA reads TGTGCCAGCAGCCCAGGGACTAGCGGGAGTGCAGATACGCAGTATTTT. It codes for CASSPGTSGSADTQYF.